A single sample gave rise to the 8 T cell receptor beta chains below, sequenced in a study of CD8 T cells in ankylosing spondylitis. MiXCR, run by TCRdb on the 5' RACE reads, gives a single entry per CDR3 protein. The sample includes under 250,000 distinct CDR3 sequences, roughly 8.2% seen only once; the top ten take 4% to 5.5%. Sequencing was performed on blood, either unsorted or a sorted T cell fraction (not recorded which). Receptor source: a female donor with ankylosing spondylitis or in good health (not recorded which).

This clonotype appeared many times. The chain joins TRBV2 to TRBJ1-1; tentative D call: TRBD1 (5 bases). This CDR3 comprises 12 residues. CDR1 and CDR2 (germline): SNHLY, FYNNEI. V was shortened by 7 bases and J by 4 bases, with 10 bases between the two germline ends. The chain's CDR3 is CASTEGSTEAFF. The CDR3 DNA follows: TGTGCCAGCACGGAGGGGAGCACTGAAGCTTTCTTT.

The chain combines TRBV7-2 with TRBJ2-5; D possibly corresponds to TRBD2 (6 bases). Trimming stripped 1 base from V and 8 bases from J, with 14 bases between. CDR3 size: 14 residues. CDR1 is SGHTA and CDR2 is FQGNSA in the germline V gene. CDR3 loop: CASSLGGDRSTQYF. The DNA for the CDR3 is TGTGCCAGCAGCTTAGGGGGGGACCGGTCAACCCAGTACTTC. Using reference TRBV7-2 and TRBJ2-5 for the parts outside the CDR3, the full variable domain is GAGVSQSPSNKVTEKGKDVELRCDPISGHTALYWYRQSLGQGLEFLIYFQGNSAPDKSGLPSDRFSAERTGGSVSTLTIQRTQQEDSAVYLCASSLGGDRSTQYFGPGTRLLVL.

The CDR3 spells CASSQGSSGIGWSHEQFF. CDR3 in DNA: TGCGCCAGCAGCCAAGGTTCTAGCGGGATCGGGTGGTCACATGAGCAGTTCTTC. V gene TRBV4-3 combines with J gene TRBJ2-1; TRBD2 agrees at 9 bases. The germline V gene encodes CDR1 LGHNA and CDR2 YSLEER. The trim removed 1 base at V and 8 bases at J, leaving 15 bases unmatched. The CDR3 runs 18 residues.

The gene calls are TRBV7-9 and TRBJ1-4; TRBD1 might be the D (5 bases). This CDR3 region has 15 residues. V gave up 5 bases and J gave up 4 bases, with 14 bases separating them. Per the germline V gene, CDR1 is SEHNR and CDR2 is FQNEAQ (reference sequence). Written as DNA, the CDR3 is TGTGCCAGCAGCCCCAGGGACGGAATTAATGAAAAACTGTTTTTT. Its protein is CASSPRDGINEKLFF.

This clonotype was observed many times. The V and J genes are TRBV30 and TRBJ1-3; D not resolved. V shed 7 bases and J shed 4 bases, with 11 bases lying between them. The CDR3 covers 12 residues. CDR1 is GTSNPN and CDR2 is SVGIG in the germline V gene (reference sequence). CDR3 in DNA: TGTGCCTTAACCCCTAGAGGAAACACCATATATTTT. Residues: CALTPRGNTIYF.

This clonotype was detected many times. J is TRBJ2-1 and V is TRBV4-3, with D perhaps matching TRBD1 or TRBD2 (5 bases each). CDR1 is LGHNA and CDR2 is YSLEER in the germline V gene. The CDR3 sequence is 14 residues long. Trimming left V 3 bases short and J 5 bases short, with 11 bases between. CDR3: CASSQGRGDNEQFF. CDR3 nucleotides: TGCGCCAGCAGCCAGGGGCGAGGGGACAATGAGCAGTTCTTC.

The table lists this clonotype with many counts. CDR3 sequence (DNA): TGCGCCAGCAGCGGCGACAGCTACGAGCAGTACTTC. Translation: CASSGDSYEQYF. The rearrangement joins TRBV5-1 to TRBJ2-7; TRBD1 is a possible D gene (5 bases). The CDR3 length is 12 residues. CDR1 is SGHRS, CDR2 YFSETQ, per germline. V gave up 4 bases and J gave up 3 bases, with 8 bases separating them.

There are many counts of this clonotype. V and J are TRBV12-3 or TRBV12-4 and TRBJ1-4, with D uncertain. V was pared by 6 bases and J by 0 bases, with 8 bases between. This CDR3 comprises 14 residues. CDR3 DNA sequence: TGTGCCAGCAGCCCTTATGCAACTAATGAAAAACTGTTTTTT. Encoded protein: CASSPYATNEKLFF.